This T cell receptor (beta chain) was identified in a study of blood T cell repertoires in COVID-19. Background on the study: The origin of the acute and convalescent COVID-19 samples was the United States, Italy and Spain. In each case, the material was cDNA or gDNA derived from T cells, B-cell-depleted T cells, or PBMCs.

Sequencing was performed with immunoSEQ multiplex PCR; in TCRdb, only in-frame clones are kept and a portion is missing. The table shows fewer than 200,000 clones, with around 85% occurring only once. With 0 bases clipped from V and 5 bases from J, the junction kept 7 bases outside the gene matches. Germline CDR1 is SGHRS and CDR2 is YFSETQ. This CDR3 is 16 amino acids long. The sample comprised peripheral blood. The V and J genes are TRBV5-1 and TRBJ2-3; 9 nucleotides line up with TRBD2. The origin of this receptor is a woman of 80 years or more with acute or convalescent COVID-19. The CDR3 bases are TGCGCCAGCAGCTTGGGACTAGCGGACCCCGGAGATACGCAGTATTTT. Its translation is CASSLGLADPGDTQYF.